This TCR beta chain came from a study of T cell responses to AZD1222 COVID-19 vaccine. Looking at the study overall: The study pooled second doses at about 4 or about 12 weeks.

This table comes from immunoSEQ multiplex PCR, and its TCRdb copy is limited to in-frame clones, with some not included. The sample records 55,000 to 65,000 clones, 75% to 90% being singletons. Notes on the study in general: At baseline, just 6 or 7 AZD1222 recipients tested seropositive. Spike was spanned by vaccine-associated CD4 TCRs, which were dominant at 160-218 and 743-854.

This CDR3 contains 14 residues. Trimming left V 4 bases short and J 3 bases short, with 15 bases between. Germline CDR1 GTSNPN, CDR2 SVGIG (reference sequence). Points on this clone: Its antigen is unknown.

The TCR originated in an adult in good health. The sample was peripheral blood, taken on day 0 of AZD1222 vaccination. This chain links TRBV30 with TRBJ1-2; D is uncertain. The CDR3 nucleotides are TGTGCCTGGACTTTCGGTGGGCTGGACTATGGCTACACCTTC. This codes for CAWTFGGLDYGYTF.